These 28 T cell receptor beta chains originate from one sample sequenced in a study of read filtering for tumor transcriptome and immune sequencing. Molecular barcoded adaptors covering alpha/delta and beta/gamma chains were used on approximately 400 ng RNA. TCRdb processed the reads anew with MiXCR; each CDR3 protein has one entry. This sample has tens of thousands of distinct CDR3 sequences, with roughly 21% found just once. Sequenced input: a population of CD138-negative cells sorted from bone marrow. The receptors stem from a donor older than 35 with multiple myeloma.

This clonotype has a count of ten or more. This chain joins TRBV5-1 and TRBJ2-5; a weak D match, TRBD2 (6 bases). Trimming cost V 4 bases and J 3 bases, with 13 bases left between them. The CDR3 consists of 14 residues. The germline V gene has CDR1 SGHRS and CDR2 YFSETQ. CDR3 sequence: CASSPGTSEETQYF. CDR3 in DNA: TGCGCCAGCAGCCCCGGGACTTCGGAAGAGACCCAGTACTTC.

CDR3: CASSPLRSSKNIQYF. Here the CDR3 DNA reads TGTGCCAGCAGCCCGCTCAGGAGTTCCAAAAACATTCAGTACTTC. The chain combines TRBV3-1 with TRBJ2-4; D uncertain. The germline V gene encodes CDR1 LGHDT and CDR2 YNNKEL (reference sequence). The CDR3 is 15 residues long. V was clipped by 4 bases and J by 2 bases, with 12 bases between them. The whole variable domain, remainder taken from reference TRBV3-1 and TRBJ2-4, is DTAVSQTPKYLVTQMGNDKSIKCEQNLGHDTMYWYKQDSKKFLKIMFSYNNKELIINETVPNRFSPKSPDKAHLNLHINSLELGDSAVYFCASSPLRSSKNIQYFGAGTRLSVL.

On this clonotype: The CDR3 carries no conserved terminal phenylalanine or tryptophan, so it likely arises from a read error. V and J are TRBV2 and TRBJ2-5, with 7 nucleotides matching TRBD2. Germline CDR1 is SNHLY and CDR2 is FYNNEI. This CDR3 is built from 14 residues. In DNA, the CDR3 is TGCGCCAGCAGTCGCAGACTAGCTACGGAGACCCAGTACTCC. Amino acid sequence: CASSRRLATETQYS.

This clonotype was counted ten times or more. The V and J genes are TRBV4-1 and TRBJ2-2; TRBD1 is a possible D gene (5 bases). The CDR3 covers 14 residues. Trimming left V 4 bases short and J 0 bases short, with 6 bases between. The germline V gene encodes CDR1 MGHRA and CDR2 YSYEKL. As DNA, the CDR3 is TGCGCCAGCAGCCTACAGGCGAACACCGGGGAGCTGTTTTTT. Translating gives CASSLQANTGELFF.

This clonotype was detected ten times or more. The chain combines TRBV20-1 with TRBJ2-1; D is uncertain. Trimming took 3 bases from V and 8 from J, leaving 8 bases between them. Germline CDR1 and CDR2: DFQATT and SNEGSKA (reference sequence). The CDR3 spans 11 residues. As DNA, the CDR3 is TGCAGTGCTAGTTTTGTGGATGAGCAGTTCTTC. Its translation is CSASFVDEQFF.

This clonotype was seen at least ten times. The J gene is TRBJ2-1, the V gene TRBV19; 8 bases match TRBD1. There are 13 residues in the CDR3. CDR1 and CDR2 (germline): LNHDA, SQIVND (reference sequence). Trimming removed 5 bases from V and 9 bases from J; junction bases left unmatched: 6. The CDR3 bases are TGTGCCAGTAGTGGCCAACAGGGGGGTGAGCAGTTCTTC. It codes for CASSGQQGGEQFF.

On this clonotype itself: Just one base apart from a much larger clone, this may be a read error. V usage is TRBV29-1 and J usage is TRBJ1-5; no firm D call. Trimming left V 6 bases short and J 7 bases short, with 16 bases between. The CDR3 has 13 amino acids. The germline gives CDR1 SQVTM, CDR2 ANQGSEA. This CDR3 is CSVKEQTGQPQHF. CDR3 nucleotides: TGCAGCGTGAAAGAACAGACGGGGCAGCCCCAGCATTTT.

To note about this clonotype: A much larger clone differs from this one at a single base, so this may be a read error. The chain uses TRBV28 and TRBJ1-1; TRBD1 is a possible D gene (5 bases). Germline V gene lookup returns CDR1 MDHEN and CDR2 SYDVKM. This CDR3 has 17 residues. The CDR3 DNA is TGTGCCAGCAGTCCTAGACAGCCGAGGGCTCTGAGCACTGAGGCTTTCTTT. The encoded protein is CASSPRQPRALSTEAFF.

This clonotype was picked up many times. V is TRBV4-1 and J is TRBJ2-5, with D possibly TRBD1 on 5 matching bases. The CDR3 spans 14 residues. Germline assignment: CDR1 MGHRA and CDR2 YSYEKL. Trimming took 2 bases from V and 5 from J, leaving 12 bases between them. CDR3 protein: CASSQTGLMETQYF. For the CDR3, the DNA is TGCGCCAGCAGCCAAACAGGATTAATGGAGACCCAGTACTTC.

Comment on this clonotype: It may be a read error: a sequence one base away is much more abundant. The genes are TRBV28 and TRBJ1-5; 8 bases match TRBD1. V lost 6 bases, J lost 2 bases, and 12 bases stayed unmatched. This CDR3 spans 17 amino acids. CDR1 is MDHEN and CDR2 is SYDVKM in the germline V gene. The DNA for the CDR3 is TGTGCCAGCAGACCCGGACAGGGAAGGGCCGGCAATCAGCCCCAGCATTTT. Its translation: CASRPGQGRAGNQPQHF.

This clonotype was counted at least ten times. The genes are TRBV5-1 and TRBJ2-2; 8 nucleotides align to TRBD1. V shed 0 bases and J 5 bases; nucleotides not matched to a gene: 6. CDR1 is SGHRS and CDR2 is YFSETQ in the germline V gene. This CDR3 has 16 amino acids. CDR3 protein: CASSLGQGARTGELFF. The CDR3 coding sequence is TGCGCCAGCAGCTTGGGGCAGGGGGCGCGGACCGGGGAGCTGTTTTTT.

Details on this clonotype: A read error may explain this, as a much larger clone is one base away. The chain couples TRBV28 to TRBJ2-2; D gene ambiguous. CDR1 is MDHEN and CDR2 is SYDVKM in the germline V gene. This CDR3 region has 16 residues. In nucleotides, the CDR3 is TGTGCCTGCAGTACGTTGGGCAGAGTCAACACCGGGGAGCTGTTTTTT. Translated: CACSTLGRVNTGELFF.

This clonotype has a single count. A much larger clone sits a single nucleotide away, making a read error possible. The gene calls are TRBV6-6 and TRBJ2-1; tentatively, D is TRBD2 (7 bases). The germline V gene has CDR1 MNHNY and CDR2 SVGAGI (reference sequence). V lost 5 bases, J lost 7 bases, and 15 bases lay in between. The CDR3 loop spans 14 amino acids. The CDR3 DNA follows: TGTGCCAGCAGTGGGGGGGGGGCGAGGAATGAGCAGTTCTTC. Translation gives CASSGGGARNEQFF.

The sample holds many counts of this clonotype. The chain couples TRBV5-1 to TRBJ2-7, with TRBD1 matching over 9 bases. There are 16 residues in the CDR3. The germline V gene has CDR1 SGHRS and CDR2 YFSETQ. Germline trimming cut 0 bases from V and 4 bases from J; bases unmatched to any gene: 8. The CDR3 sequence: CASSLGVGTGRYEQYF. For the CDR3, the DNA is TGCGCCAGCAGCTTGGGCGTCGGGACAGGGAGATACGAGCAGTACTTC.

This clonotype appeared many times. This chain joins TRBV29-1 and TRBJ2-5; D not resolved. The length of the CDR3 is 12 residues. Germline assignment: CDR1 SQVTM and CDR2 ANQGSEA. The V and J ends lost 7 bases and 0 bases respectively, with 9 bases between them. The CDR3 nucleotides read TGCAGCGCCGGACGGAACCAAGAGACCCAGTACTTC. It codes for CSAGRNQETQYF.

The CDR3 spells CASSPNLETQYF. The CDR3 bases are TGCGCCAGCAGCCCCAACTTAGAGACCCAGTACTTC. V and J are TRBV5-1 and TRBJ2-5; D gene uncertain. The CDR3 is 12 amino acids. Trimming took off 4 bases at V and 4 bases at J, with 8 bases between the two ends. CDR1 and CDR2 from the germline V gene are SGHRS and YFSETQ.

This clonotype was observed many times. The chain links TRBV6-1 to TRBJ2-1, with 9 bases matching TRBD2. Losses at the gene ends were 8 bases for V and 7 bases for J; bases not matched to a gene: 12. CDR3 length equals 15 residues. Germline CDR1 is MNHNS and CDR2 is SASEGT. CDR3 DNA sequence: TGTGCCAGCTCATTCGGCGGGGGGGTCCCAAATGAGCAGTTCTTC. This translates into CASSFGGGVPNEQFF.

In its sample, this clonotype was seen a few times. The chain has TRBV2 and TRBJ1-4; D not resolved. V lost 6 bases and J 3 bases, leaving 5 bases between the germline ends. The CDR3 loop spans 12 amino acids. Germline-derived CDR1 and CDR2 are SNHLY and FYNNEI. The CDR3 is CASRGPNEKLFF. Written as DNA, the CDR3 is TGTGCCAGCAGGGGTCCTAATGAAAAACTGTTTTTT.

This clonotype was recorded a few times. One end of the junction is discordant with germline, which a read error may explain. This chain uses TRBV10-1 with TRBJ2-2; TRBD1 or TRBD2 may be the D gene (5 bases each). CDR1 WNHNN and CDR2 SYGVQD come from the germline V gene (reference sequence). The length of the CDR3 is 14 residues. In DNA form, the CDR3 reads TGCGCCAGCAGTGTCTCAGGGAACACCGGGGAGCTGGTTTTT. Its translation: CASSVSGNTGELVF.

This clonotype was counted only a few times. V usage is TRBV15 and J usage is TRBJ2-2; D perhaps matches TRBD1 (5 bases). This CDR3 spans 15 amino acids. Germline CDR1 is LNHNV and CDR2 is YYDKDF (reference sequence). V was pared by 1 base and J by 2 bases, with 8 bases between. CDR3 in amino acids: CATSRGGHNTGELFF. In DNA, the CDR3 is TGTGCCACCAGCAGAGGAGGACATAACACCGGGGAGCTGTTTTTT.

This clonotype was recorded a few times. V is TRBV6-5 and J is TRBJ1-3; the D gene is possibly TRBD1 (6 bases). V lost 0 bases, J lost 0 bases, and 12 bases lay in between. The CDR3 has 17 amino acids. Per the germline V gene, CDR1 is MNHEY and CDR2 is SVGAGI. CDR3 region: CASSYSYRVFSGNTIYF. In DNA form, the CDR3 reads TGTGCCAGCAGTTACTCTTACAGGGTATTCTCTGGAAACACCATATATTTT.

As to this clonotype: With a much larger clone just one base away, this may be a read error. This chain connects TRBV2 to TRBJ1-1; D gene unclear. The CDR3 covers 12 residues. Germline CDR1 reads SNHLY; CDR2 reads FYNNEI. V lost 3 bases and J 11 bases, leaving 13 bases between the germline ends. The DNA for the CDR3 is TGTGCCAGCAGTGATATAGCACACCTGGCTTTCTTT. This sequence encodes CASSDIAHLAFF.

Ten or more counts support this clonotype. The gene calls are TRBV29-1 and TRBJ2-7; D is uncertain. Trimming shortened V by 7 bases and J by 0 bases, and 10 bases separated the two germline ends. The CDR3 is made up of 12 amino acids. Germline values: CDR1 SQVTM, CDR2 ANQGSEA. The CDR3 nucleotides are TGCAGCGCCGACACCGACTCCTACGAGCAGTACTTC. Protein: CSADTDSYEQYF.

Details on this clonotype: Its ends do not fully match the called genes, so a read error is possible. J is TRBJ1-1 and V is TRBV10-2; D may be TRBD1 (5 bases). Germline CDR1 WSHSY, CDR2 SAAADI. The CDR3 contains 15 residues. CDR3 in DNA: TGCGCCAGCAGTGATTCGGGCGGGAGGGGCACTGAAGCTTCCTTT. Translation: CASSDSGGRGTEASF.

As to this clonotype: A much larger clone sits a single nucleotide away, making a read error possible. V and J are TRBV5-1 and TRBJ2-5, with a weak D call TRBD2 (5 bases). CDR3 length: 13 amino acids. From germline, CDR1 is SGHRS and CDR2 YFSETQ. The CDR3 DNA reads as TGCGCCAGCAGCTTGGTCGAGGGAGAGGCCCAGTACTTC. Protein sequence: CASSLVEGEAQYF.

This clonotype was recorded many times. V gene TRBV6-1 combines with J gene TRBJ2-7, with D tentatively TRBD1 or TRBD2 (5 bases each). The CDR3 length is 15 residues. The V and J ends lost 0 bases and 3 bases respectively, with 12 bases between them. CDR1 is MNHNS, CDR2 SASEGT, per germline. CDR3 bases: TGTGCCAGCAGTGAAGCGCACGGGGCCAACTACGAGCAGTACTTC. Translating gives CASSEAHGANYEQYF.

This clonotype has ten or more counts. The rearrangement joins TRBV7-6 to TRBJ2-3; TRBD2 is a possible D gene (5 bases). The V end lost 3 bases, the J end lost 2 bases, and 12 bases lay between the germline ends. CDR1 is SGHVS and CDR2 is FNYEAQ in the germline V gene. The CDR3 is 15 amino acids. The CDR3: CASSLSGYPTDTQYF. CDR3 bases: TGTGCCAGCAGCTTGTCGGGGTATCCCACAGATACGCAGTATTTT.

This clonotype was counted at least ten times. The chain joins TRBV20-1 to TRBJ2-1; 7 positions agree with TRBD1. Germline CDR1 reads DFQATT; CDR2 reads SNEGSKA (reference sequence). Losses at the gene ends were 3 bases for V and 3 bases for J; bases not matched to a gene: 5. CDR3 length equals 14 residues. CDR3 in amino acids: CSASTGEYYNEQFF. Written as DNA, the CDR3 is TGCAGTGCTAGCACAGGGGAATACTACAATGAGCAGTTCTTC.